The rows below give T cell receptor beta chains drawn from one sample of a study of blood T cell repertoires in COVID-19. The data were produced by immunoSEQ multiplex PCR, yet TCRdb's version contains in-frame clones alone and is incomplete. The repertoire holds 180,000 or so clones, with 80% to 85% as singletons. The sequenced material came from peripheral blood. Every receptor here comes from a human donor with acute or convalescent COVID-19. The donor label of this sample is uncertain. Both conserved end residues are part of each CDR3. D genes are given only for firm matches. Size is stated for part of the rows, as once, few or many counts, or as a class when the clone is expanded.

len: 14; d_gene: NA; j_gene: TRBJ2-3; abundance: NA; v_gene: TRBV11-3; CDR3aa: CASSPGAATDTQYF; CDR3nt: TGTGCCAGCAGCCCAGGGGCGGCCACAGATACGCAGTATTTT
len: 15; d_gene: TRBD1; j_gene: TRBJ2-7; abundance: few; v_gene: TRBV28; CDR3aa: CASSLSQGAAYEQYF; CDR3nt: TGTGCCAGCAGTTTATCGCAGGGGGCTGCCTACGAGCAGTACTTC
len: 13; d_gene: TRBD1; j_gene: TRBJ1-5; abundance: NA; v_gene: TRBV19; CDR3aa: CAGGGTVGQPQHF; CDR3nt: TGTGCCGGCGGCGGGACAGTCGGTCAGCCCCAGCATTTT
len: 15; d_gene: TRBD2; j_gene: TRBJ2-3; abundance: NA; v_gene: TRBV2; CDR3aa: CASRLTGGPADTQYF; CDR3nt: TGTGCCAGCAGATTGACGGGGGGGCCCGCAGATACGCAGTATTTT
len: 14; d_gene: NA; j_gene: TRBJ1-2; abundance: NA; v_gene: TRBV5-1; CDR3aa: CASSLDWGEDGYTF; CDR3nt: TGCGCCAGCAGCTTGGATTGGGGAGAAGATGGCTACACCTTC
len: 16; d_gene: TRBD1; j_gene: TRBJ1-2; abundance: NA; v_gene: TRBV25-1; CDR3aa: CASSEYGTGAGYGYTF; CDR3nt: TGTGCCAGCAGTGAATATGGGACAGGGGCGGGCTATGGCTACACCTTC
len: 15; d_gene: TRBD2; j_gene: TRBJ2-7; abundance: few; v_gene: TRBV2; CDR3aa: CASSEMTSGPYEQYF; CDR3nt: TGTGCCAGCAGTGAGATGACTAGCGGACCCTACGAGCAGTACTTC
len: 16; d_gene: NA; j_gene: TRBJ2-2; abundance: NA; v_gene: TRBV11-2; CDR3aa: CASSSLGGGNTGELFF; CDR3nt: TGTGCCAGCAGCTCCCTGGGAGGGGGGAACACCGGGGAGCTGTTTTTT
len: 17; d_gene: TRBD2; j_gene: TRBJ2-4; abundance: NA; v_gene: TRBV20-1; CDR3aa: CSASASGSSLAKNIQYF; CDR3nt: TGCAGTGCTAGTGCTAGCGGGAGTAGCCTAGCCAAAAACATTCAGTACTTC
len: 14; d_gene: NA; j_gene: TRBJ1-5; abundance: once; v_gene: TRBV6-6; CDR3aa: CASSSSGEYQPQHF; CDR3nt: TGTGCCAGCAGTTCCTCCGGGGAGTATCAGCCCCAGCATTTT
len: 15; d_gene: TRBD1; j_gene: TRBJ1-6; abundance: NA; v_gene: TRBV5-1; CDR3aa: CASRDRQGEASPLHF; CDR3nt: TGCGCCAGCAGGGATAGACAGGGGGAGGCTTCACCCCTCCACTTT
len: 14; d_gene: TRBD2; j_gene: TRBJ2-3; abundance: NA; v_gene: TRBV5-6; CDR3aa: CASSQMPGGDTQYF; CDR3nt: TGTGCCAGCAGCCAGATGCCGGGGGGAGATACGCAGTATTTT
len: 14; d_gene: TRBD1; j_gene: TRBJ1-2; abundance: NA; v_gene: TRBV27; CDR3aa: CASSLRDRANGYTF; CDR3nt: TGTGCCAGCAGTTTGAGGGACAGGGCGAATGGCTACACCTTC
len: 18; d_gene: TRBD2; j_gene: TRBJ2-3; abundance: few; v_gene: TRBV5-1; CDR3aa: CASSSPGLAGASTDTQYF; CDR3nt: TGCGCCAGCAGCTCGCCGGGACTAGCGGGAGCTAGCACAGATACGCAGTATTTT
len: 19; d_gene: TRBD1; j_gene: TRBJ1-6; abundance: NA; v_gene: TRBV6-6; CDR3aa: CASSPPGQGAGTYNSPLHF; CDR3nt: TGTGCCAGCAGTCCCCCGGGACAGGGGGCAGGAACCTATAATTCACCCCTCCACTTT
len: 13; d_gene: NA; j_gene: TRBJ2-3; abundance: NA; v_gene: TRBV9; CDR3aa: CASSGIAADTQYF; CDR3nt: TGTGCCAGCTCGGGGATAGCGGCAGATACGCAGTATTTT
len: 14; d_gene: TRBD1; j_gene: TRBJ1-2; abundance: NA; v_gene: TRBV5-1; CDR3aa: CASRQTGDLYGYTF; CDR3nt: TGCGCCAGCAGGCAGACAGGGGACCTTTATGGCTACACCTTC
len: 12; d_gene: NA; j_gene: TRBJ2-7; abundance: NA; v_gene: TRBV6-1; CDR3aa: CASSDRVGEQYF; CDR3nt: TGTGCCAGCAGTGACCGGGTTGGGGAGCAGTACTTC
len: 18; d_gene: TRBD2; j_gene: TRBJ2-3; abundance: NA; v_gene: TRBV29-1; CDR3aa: CSLARQRGTSGGSALQYF; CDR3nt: TGCAGCTTGGCAAGACAGCGTGGGACTAGCGGGGGGTCGGCTCTGCAGTATTTT
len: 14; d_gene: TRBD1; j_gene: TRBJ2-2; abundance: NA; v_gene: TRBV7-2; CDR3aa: CATRQGEATGELFF; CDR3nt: TGTGCCACCCGACAGGGGGAGGCCACCGGGGAGCTGTTTTTT
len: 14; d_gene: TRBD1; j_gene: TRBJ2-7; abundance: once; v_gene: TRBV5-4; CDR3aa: CASSIDRGSYEQYF; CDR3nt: TGTGCCAGCAGCATAGACAGGGGTAGCTACGAGCAGTACTTC
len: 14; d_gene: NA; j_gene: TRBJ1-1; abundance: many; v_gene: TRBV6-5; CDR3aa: CASSYGRRATEAFF; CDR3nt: TGTGCCAGCAGTTACGGTCGCAGGGCCACTGAAGCTTTCTTT
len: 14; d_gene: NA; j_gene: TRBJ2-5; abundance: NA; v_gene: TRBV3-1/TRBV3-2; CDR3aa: CASSQRVQKETQYF; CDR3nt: TGTGCCAGCAGCCAGCGGGTGCAAAAAGAGACCCAGTACTTC
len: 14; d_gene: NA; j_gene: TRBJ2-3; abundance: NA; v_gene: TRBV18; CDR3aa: CASSPPVRTDTQYF; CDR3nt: TGTGCCAGCTCACCACCAGTCCGGACAGATACGCAGTATTTT
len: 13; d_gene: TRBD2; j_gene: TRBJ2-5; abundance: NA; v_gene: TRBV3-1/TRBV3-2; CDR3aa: CASRLAAQETQYF; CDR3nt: TGTGCCAGCCGACTAGCGGCCCAAGAGACCCAGTACTTC
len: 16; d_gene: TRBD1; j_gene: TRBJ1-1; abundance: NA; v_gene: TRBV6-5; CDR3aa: CASSYGQGGRYGLAFF; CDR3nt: TGTGCCAGCAGTTACGGACAGGGAGGGCGGTACGGGTTAGCTTTCTTT
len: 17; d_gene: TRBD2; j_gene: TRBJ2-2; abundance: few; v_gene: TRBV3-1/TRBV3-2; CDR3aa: CASSRRSGVPNTGELFF; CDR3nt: TGTGCCAGCAGCCGGCGTAGCGGGGTACCGAACACCGGGGAGCTGTTTTTT
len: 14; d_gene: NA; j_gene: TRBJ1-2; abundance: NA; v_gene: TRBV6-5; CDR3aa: CASSRYRESYGYTF; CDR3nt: TGTGCCAGCAGCCGATACAGGGAGTCCTATGGCTACACCTTC
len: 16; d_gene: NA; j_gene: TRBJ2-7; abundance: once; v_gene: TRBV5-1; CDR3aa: CASSPPLGLVTYEQYF; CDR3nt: TGCGCCAGCAGTCCCCCGTTAGGACTGGTCACCTACGAGCAGTACTTC